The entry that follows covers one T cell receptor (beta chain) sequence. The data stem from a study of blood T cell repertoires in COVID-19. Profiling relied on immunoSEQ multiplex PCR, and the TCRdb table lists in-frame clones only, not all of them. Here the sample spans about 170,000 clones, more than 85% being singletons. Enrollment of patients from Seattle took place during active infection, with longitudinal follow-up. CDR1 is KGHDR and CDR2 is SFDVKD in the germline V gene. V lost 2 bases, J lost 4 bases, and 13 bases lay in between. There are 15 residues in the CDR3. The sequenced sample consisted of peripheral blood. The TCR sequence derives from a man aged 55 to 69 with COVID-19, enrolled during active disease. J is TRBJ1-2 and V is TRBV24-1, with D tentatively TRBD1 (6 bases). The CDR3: CATSDSGTSIYGYTF. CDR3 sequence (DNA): TGTGCCACCAGTGATTCCGGGACAAGCATCTATGGCTACACCTTC.